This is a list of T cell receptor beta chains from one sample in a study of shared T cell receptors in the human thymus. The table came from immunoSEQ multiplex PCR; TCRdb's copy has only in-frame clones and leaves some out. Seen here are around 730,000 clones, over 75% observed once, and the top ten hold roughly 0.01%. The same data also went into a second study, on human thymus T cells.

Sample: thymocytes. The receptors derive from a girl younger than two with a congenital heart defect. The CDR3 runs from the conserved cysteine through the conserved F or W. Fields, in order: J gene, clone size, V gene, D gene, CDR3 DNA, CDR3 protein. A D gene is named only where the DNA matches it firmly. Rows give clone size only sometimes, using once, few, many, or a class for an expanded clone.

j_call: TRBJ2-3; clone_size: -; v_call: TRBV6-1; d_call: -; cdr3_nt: TGTGCCAGCAGTGCCGAGGGCAGCTACCTAACCATCACAGATACGCAGTATTTT; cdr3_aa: CASSAEGSYLTITDTQYF
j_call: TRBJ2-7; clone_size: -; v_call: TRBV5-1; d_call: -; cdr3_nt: TGCGCCAGCAGCTCTTACTCCTACGAGCAGTACTTC; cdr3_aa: CASSSYSYEQYF
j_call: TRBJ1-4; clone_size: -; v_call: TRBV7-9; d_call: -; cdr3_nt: TGTGCCAGCAGCCCGAGGCGGACAACTAATGAAAAACTGTTTTTT; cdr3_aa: CASSPRRTTNEKLFF
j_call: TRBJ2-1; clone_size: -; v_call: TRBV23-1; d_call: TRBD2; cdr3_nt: TGCGCCAGCAGTCAATCGTACCGGGGGGGGAATGAGCAGTTCTTC; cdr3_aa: CASSQSYRGGNEQFF
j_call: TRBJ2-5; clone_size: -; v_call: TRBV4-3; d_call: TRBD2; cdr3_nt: TGCGCCAGCAGCCAAAGATATGAACGGGGGGAGGTGGAGACCCAGTACTTC; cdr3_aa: CASSQRYERGEVETQYF
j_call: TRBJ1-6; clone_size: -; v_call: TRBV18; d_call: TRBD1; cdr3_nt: TGTGCCAGCTCACCGGACCCGGGACAGGGGAATTCACCCCTCCACTTT; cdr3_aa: CASSPDPGQGNSPLHF
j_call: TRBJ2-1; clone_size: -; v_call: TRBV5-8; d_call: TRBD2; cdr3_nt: TGTGCCAGCAGCTTCTGGGGGACATCGGGACTAGCGCTAATCTACAATGAGCAGTTCTTC; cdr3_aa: CASSFWGTSGLALIYNEQFF
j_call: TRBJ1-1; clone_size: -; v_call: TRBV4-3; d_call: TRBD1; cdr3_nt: TGCGCCAGCAGCCGGGACAGGGGGCTGAAGAACACTGAAGCTTTCTTT; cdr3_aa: CASSRDRGLKNTEAFF
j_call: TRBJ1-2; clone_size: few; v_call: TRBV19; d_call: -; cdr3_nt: TGTGCCAGTAGTATTTGTCACCGAGGACACCATGGCTACACCTTC; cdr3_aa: CASSICHRGHHGYTF
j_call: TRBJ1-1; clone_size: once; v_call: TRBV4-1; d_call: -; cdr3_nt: TGCGCCAGCAGCCAAGTTGGTCAGCCTCTGGAGGCTTTCTTT; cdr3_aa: CASSQVGQPLEAFF
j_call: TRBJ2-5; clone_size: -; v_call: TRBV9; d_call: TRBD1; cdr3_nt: TGTGCCAGCAGCGCGGGACAGGGGACCGGAGAGACCCAGTACTTC; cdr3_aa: CASSAGQGTGETQYF
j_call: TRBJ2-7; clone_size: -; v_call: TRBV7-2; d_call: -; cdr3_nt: TGTGCCAGCAGCCTAATGCAGGGAACCTACGAGCAGTACTTC; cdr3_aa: CASSLMQGTYEQYF
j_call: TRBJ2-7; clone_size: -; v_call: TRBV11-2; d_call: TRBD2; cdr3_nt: TGTGCCAGCAGCCCTCTAACCTTGACTAGCGGGGTCTACGAGCAGTACTTC; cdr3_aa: CASSPLTLTSGVYEQYF
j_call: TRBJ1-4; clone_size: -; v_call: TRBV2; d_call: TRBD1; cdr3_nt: TGTGCCAGCAGCGGTGGGACAGAGACAACTAATGAAAAACTGTTTTTT; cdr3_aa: CASSGGTETTNEKLFF
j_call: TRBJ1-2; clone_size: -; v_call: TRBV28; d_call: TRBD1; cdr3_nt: TGTGCCAGCAGTTTCCCCCTACAGGGGGTTAACTATGGCTACACCTTC; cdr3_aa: CASSFPLQGVNYGYTF
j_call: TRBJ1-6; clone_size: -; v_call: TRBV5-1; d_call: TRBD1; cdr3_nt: TGCGCCAGCAGTAATGCTACGCGACAGGGTCCCCTCCACTTT; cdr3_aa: CASSNATRQGPLHF
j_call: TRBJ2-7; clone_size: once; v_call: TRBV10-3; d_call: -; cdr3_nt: TGTGCCATCAGTGGTCCTAAGAATCGCTCCTACGAGCAGTACTTC; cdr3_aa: CAISGPKNRSYEQYF
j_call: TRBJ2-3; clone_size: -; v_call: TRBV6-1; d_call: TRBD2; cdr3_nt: TGTGCCAGCAGTGAACCTATTTATTGGGGGGGAGATACGCAGTATTTT; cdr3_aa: CASSEPIYWGGDTQYF
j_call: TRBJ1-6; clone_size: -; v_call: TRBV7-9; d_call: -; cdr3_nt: TGTGCCAGCAGCTTAGCGGGGGCTAATTCACCCCTCCACTTT; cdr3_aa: CASSLAGANSPLHF
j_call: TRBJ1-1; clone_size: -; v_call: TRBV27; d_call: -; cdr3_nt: TGTGCCAGCAGCCCGCGGGGGGTTTGGGACACTGAAGCTTTCTTT; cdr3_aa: CASSPRGVWDTEAFF
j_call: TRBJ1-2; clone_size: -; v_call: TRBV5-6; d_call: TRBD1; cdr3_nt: TGTGCCAGCAGCCGCGACAGGGTTTATGGCTACACCTTC; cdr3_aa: CASSRDRVYGYTF
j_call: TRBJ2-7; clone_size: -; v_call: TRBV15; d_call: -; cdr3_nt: TGTGCCACCAGCATTAGGGGCTTCCCCTCCTACGAGCAGTACTTC; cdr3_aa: CATSIRGFPSYEQYF
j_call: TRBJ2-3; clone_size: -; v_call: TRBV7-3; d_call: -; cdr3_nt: TGTGCCAGCAGCTCCGCGCCCCGGGGAGATACGCAGTATTTT; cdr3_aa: CASSSAPRGDTQYF
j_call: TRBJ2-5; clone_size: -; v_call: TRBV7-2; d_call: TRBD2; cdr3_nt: TGTGCCAGCAGCTTAGGACCGAAGCGGGGGGGCGGGGAGACCCAGTACTTC; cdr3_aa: CASSLGPKRGGGETQYF
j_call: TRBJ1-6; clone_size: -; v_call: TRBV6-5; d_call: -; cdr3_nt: TGTGCCAGCAGTATTTCCCTACGAGTTAATTCACCCCTCCACTTT; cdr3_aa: CASSISLRVNSPLHF
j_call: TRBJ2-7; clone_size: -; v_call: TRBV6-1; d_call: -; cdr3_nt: TGTGCCAGCAGAAACAGCGGACCAGCCTACGAGCAGTACTTC; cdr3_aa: CASRNSGPAYEQYF
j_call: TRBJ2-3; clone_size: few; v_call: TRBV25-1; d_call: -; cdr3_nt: TGTGCCAGCGGGGAGACTGGGAACGCCGCAGATACGCAGTATTTT; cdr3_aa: CASGETGNAADTQYF
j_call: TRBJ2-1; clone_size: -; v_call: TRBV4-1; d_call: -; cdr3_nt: TGCGCCAGCAGCCAAGATGGGTGGGCCACGCCGGGATTTGAGCAGTTCTTC; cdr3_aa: CASSQDGWATPGFEQFF
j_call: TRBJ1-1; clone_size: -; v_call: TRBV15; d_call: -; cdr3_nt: TGTGCCACCAGCAGAGACCTCGGGGACTGGGCACCTGTGACCTATAAAGCTTTCTTT; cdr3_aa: CATSRDLGDWAPVTYKAFF
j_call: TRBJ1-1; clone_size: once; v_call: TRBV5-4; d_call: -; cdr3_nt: TGTGCCAGCAGCTCAGGACAGAGAGGGATGATGAACACTGAAGCTTTCTTT; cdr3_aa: CASSSGQRGMMNTEAFF
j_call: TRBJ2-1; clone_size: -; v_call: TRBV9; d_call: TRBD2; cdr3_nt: TGTGCCAGCAGCGAAATACTAGCGGGGGGGCCGGATGAGCAGTTCTTC; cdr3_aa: CASSEILAGGPDEQFF
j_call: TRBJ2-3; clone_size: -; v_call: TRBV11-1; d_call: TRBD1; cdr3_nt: TGTGCCAGCAGAAGGTCCACAGGGGGCAATGATACGCAGTATTTT; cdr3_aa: CASRRSTGGNDTQYF
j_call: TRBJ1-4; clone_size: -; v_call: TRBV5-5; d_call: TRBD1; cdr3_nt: TGTGCCAGCAGACCCAAGGATTCGGGACAGGGGAAGCAACTGTTTTTT; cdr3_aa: CASRPKDSGQGKQLFF
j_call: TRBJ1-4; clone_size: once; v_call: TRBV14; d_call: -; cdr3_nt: TGTGCCAGCAGCCAAGAGGGTTATGGGGAAAGGACAAATGAAAAACTGTTTTTT; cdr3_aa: CASSQEGYGERTNEKLFF
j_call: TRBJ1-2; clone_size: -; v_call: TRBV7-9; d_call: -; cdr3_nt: TGTGCCAGCAGCTTAGCGATTCAGGGGCAGGCCTATGGCTACACCTTC; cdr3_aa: CASSLAIQGQAYGYTF
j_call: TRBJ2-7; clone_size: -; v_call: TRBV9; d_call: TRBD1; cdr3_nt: TGTGCCAGCAGCGGAGGACAGGGTGCCTCCTACGAGCAGTACTTC; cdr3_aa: CASSGGQGASYEQYF
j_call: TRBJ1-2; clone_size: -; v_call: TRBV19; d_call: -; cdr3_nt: TGTGCCAGTAGTATAGATCCAACATATGGCTACACCTTC; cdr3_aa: CASSIDPTYGYTF
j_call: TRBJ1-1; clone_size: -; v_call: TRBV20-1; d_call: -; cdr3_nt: TGCAGTGCCGGTCGCAACACTGAAGCTTTCTTT; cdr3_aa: CSAGRNTEAFF
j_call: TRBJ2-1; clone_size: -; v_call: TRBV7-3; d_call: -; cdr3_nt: TGTGCCAGCAGCTTAGCGGAGGGTACTGAGCAGTTCTTC; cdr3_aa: CASSLAEGTEQFF
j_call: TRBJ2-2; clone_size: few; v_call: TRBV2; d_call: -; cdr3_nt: TGTGCCAGCAGTGAAGCTTTAGGGGGAGCGGACACCGGGGAGCTGTTTTTT; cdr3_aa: CASSEALGGADTGELFF
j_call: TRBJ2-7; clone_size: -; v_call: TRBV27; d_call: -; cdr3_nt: TGTGCCAGCAGTTTCAAAGAGAGCCGGGACTACGAGCAGTACTTC; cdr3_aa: CASSFKESRDYEQYF
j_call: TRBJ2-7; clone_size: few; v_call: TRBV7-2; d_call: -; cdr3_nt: TGTGCCAGCAGCATAACGCAGGGGTCCTACGAGCAGTACTTC; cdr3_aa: CASSITQGSYEQYF
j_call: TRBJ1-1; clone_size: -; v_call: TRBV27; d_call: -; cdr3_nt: TGTGCCAGCAGATGGGGCGACAGTCAGGAAGCTTTCTTT; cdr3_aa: CASRWGDSQEAFF
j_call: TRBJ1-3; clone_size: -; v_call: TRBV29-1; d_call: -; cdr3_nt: TGCAGCGTTGAATCATGGGCAGACTCTGGAAACACCATATATTTT; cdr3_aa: CSVESWADSGNTIYF
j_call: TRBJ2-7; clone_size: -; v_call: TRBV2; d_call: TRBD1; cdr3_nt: TGTGCCAGCAGCCCCTACAGGGGCGAGCAGTACTTC; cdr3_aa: CASSPYRGEQYF
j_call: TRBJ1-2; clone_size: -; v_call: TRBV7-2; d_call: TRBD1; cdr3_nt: TGTGCCAGCAGCTTAGACGCGACAGGGGGAAGAGAAGGCTACACCTTC; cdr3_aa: CASSLDATGGREGYTF